Presented here are 15 T cell receptor beta chains from one specimen sequenced in a study of regulatory T cells in long-lasting Graves disease. In building TCR beta libraries, iRepertoire HTBI primers were used together with Arm-PCR of CDR3 regions. TCRdb re-derived calls from the multiplex PCR reads in MiXCR, one entry per CDR3 protein. Counted here are about 450,000 distinct CDR3 sequences, 14% occurring once; the ten biggest clones make up around a sixth. The time point denotes: newly diagnosed GD, antithyroid drugs for less than 3 months. From RNA extracted from PBMCs, the TCR library was made. These data were also reused for a study on T cells in Graves' hyperthyroidism and ophthalmopathy.

The sequencing here drew on peripheral blood mononuclear cells (PBMCs), taken at new diagnosis, from a patient treated with antithyroid drugs. These receptors were collected from a woman aged 50 to 65 with Graves disease.

This clonotype appeared many times. This rearrangement joins TRBV30 to TRBJ1-1; D gene ambiguous. V was shortened by 2 bases and J by 2 bases, with 6 bases between the two germline ends. The CDR3 is 12 amino acids. Per the germline V gene, CDR1 is GTSNPN and CDR2 is SVGIG (reference sequence). The CDR3: CAWSTTNTEAFF. The CDR3 bases are TGTGCCTGGAGTACGACCAACACTGAAGCTTTCTTT. Complete variable domain (other parts from reference TRBV30 and TRBJ1-1): SQTIHQWPATLVQPVGSPLSLECTVEGTSNPNLYWYRQAAGRGLQLLFYSVGIGQISSEVPQNLSASRPQDRQFILSSKKLLLSDSGFYLCAWSTTNTEAFFGQGTRLTVV.

This clonotype occurred many times. The chain links TRBV20-1 to TRBJ1-1; possibly TRBD1 for D (5 bases). CDR1 and CDR2 from the germline V gene are DFQATT and SNEGSKA (reference sequence). The CDR3 contains 14 residues. The V gene lost 3 bases and the J gene lost 1 base, with 12 bases spanning the gap. The CDR3 nucleotides are TGCAGTGCTAGTAAATTGGGGCCGAACACTGAAGCTTTCTTT. It codes for CSASKLGPNTEAFF.

The chain uses TRBV4-2 and TRBJ1-4; D ambiguous. Germline V gene sequence: CDR1 LGHNA, CDR2 YNFKEQ. This CDR3 has 17 residues. V lost 2 bases and J lost 0, with 13 bases in between. This chain's CDR3 is CASSQSGSLSTNEKLFF. For the CDR3, the DNA is TGTGCCAGCAGCCAATCGGGGAGTCTTTCAACTAATGAAAAACTGTTTTTT.

The chain links TRBV3-1 to TRBJ2-3, with TRBD2 matching over 8 bases. Unmatched junction bases numbered 6, after V lost 1 base and J lost 0 bases. CDR1 and CDR2 (germline): LGHDT, YNNKEL (reference sequence). This CDR3 is built from 17 residues. CDR3 bases: TGTGCCAGCAGCCAAGCGCGGCGGACTAGCAGCACAGATACGCAGTATTTT. It codes for CASSQARRTSSTDTQYF.

A few counts support this clonotype. As DNA, the CDR3 is TGCGCCAGCAGCTTGGACGGGCTGGGCAGGCAGCCCCAGCATTTT. This translates into CASSLDGLGRQPQHF. The chain joins TRBV5-1 to TRBJ1-5; D uncertain. The germline V and J ends were trimmed by 0 bases and 7 bases, with 14 bases remaining between them. The CDR3 runs 15 residues. Germline lookup yields CDR1 SGHRS and CDR2 YFSETQ. The whole variable domain, filled in from reference TRBV5-1 and TRBJ1-5, reads KAGVTQTPRYLIKTRGQQVTLSCSPISGHRSVSWYQQTPGQGLQFLFEYFSETQRNKGNFPGRFSGRQFSNSRSEMNVSTLELGDSALYLCASSLDGLGRQPQHFGDGTRLSIL.

This clonotype was recorded at least ten times. The V and J genes are TRBV10-3 and TRBJ1-2; 12 nucleotides align to TRBD1. V was clipped by 1 base and J by 0 bases; unmatched bases: 3. The CDR3 totals 17 residues. CDR1 is ENHRY, CDR2 SYGVKD, per germline. For the CDR3, the DNA is TGTGCCATCAGTGAGTTGGGGACAGGGGGCCCTAACTATGGCTACACCTTC. Encoded protein: CAISELGTGGPNYGYTF.

This clonotype appeared a few times. The V call is TRBV29-1, the J call TRBJ2-2; D is unclear. Germline CDR1 is SQVTM and CDR2 is ANQGSEA. The CDR3 totals 12 residues. V was cut by 4 bases and J by 4 bases, with 7 bases left in between. The CDR3 sequence: CSVVVFTGELFF. As DNA, the CDR3 is TGCAGCGTTGTCGTATTCACCGGGGAGCTGTTTTTT.

This clonotype was seen many times. This chain joins TRBV28 and TRBJ1-2; 10 nucleotides align to TRBD1. This CDR3 comprises 15 residues. CDR1 and CDR2 (germline): MDHEN, SYDVKM. V shed 2 bases, J shed 6 bases, and the junction held 6 bases outside the gene matches. In DNA, the CDR3 is TGTGCCAGCAGTTTAACAGGACAGGGGGTACATGGCTACACCTTC. Its translation is CASSLTGQGVHGYTF.

The rearrangement links TRBV27 to TRBJ2-1, with a possible D match to TRBD1 (7 bases). From germline, CDR1 is MNHEY and CDR2 SMNVEV (reference sequence). The CDR3 has 16 residues. The V end lost 5 bases, the J end lost 6 bases, and 20 bases lay between the germline ends. CDR3 DNA: TGTGCCAGCAGTCCCCAGAGGGGGCGGGGAATCAATGAGCAGTTCTTC. Its translation: CASSPQRGRGINEQFF.

V and J are TRBV5-5 and TRBJ2-3, with 15 positions matching TRBD2. This CDR3 has 16 amino acids. V lost 4 bases and J lost 10; bases outside the gene matches: 10. Germline CDR1 reads SGHKS; CDR2 reads YYEKEE (reference sequence). The CDR3 loop is CASSLEGLAGGVAQYF. CDR3 coding DNA: TGTGCCAGCAGCCTTGAGGGACTAGCGGGAGGAGTCGCGCAGTATTTT.

This clonotype was seen ten or more times. The chain uses TRBV28 and TRBJ1-5; D gene unclear. CDR3 size: 15 residues. In germline, CDR1 is MDHEN, CDR2 SYDVKM. Deletions cut 2 bases from V and 3 bases from J, with 11 bases between. As DNA, the CDR3 is TGTGCCAGCAGTTTAACCGCCAGCTCCAATCAGCCCCAGCATTTT. Amino acids: CASSLTASSNQPQHF.

The chain combines TRBV27 with TRBJ1-2, with D hard to call. The V and J ends lost 4 bases and 3 bases respectively, with 12 bases between them. Germline V gene data show CDR1 as MNHEY and CDR2 as SMNVEV (reference sequence). The CDR3 is 14 amino acids. CDR3 amino acids: CASSSFGGHYGYTF. The CDR3 coding sequence is TGTGCCAGCAGTTCATTTGGCGGCCACTATGGCTACACCTTC.

This clonotype was seen repeatedly, ten times or more. This chain connects TRBV5-1 to TRBJ1-4, with a tentative D call TRBD1 (5 bases). The CDR3 has 15 residues. Germline V gene lookup returns CDR1 SGHRS and CDR2 YFSETQ. Trimming removed 1 base at V and 3 bases at J, with 10 bases between. CDR3 coding DNA: TGCGCCAGCAGCTTGCCCGACAGCTCTAATGAAAAACTGTTTTTT. It yields the protein CASSLPDSSNEKLFF.

The chain employs TRBV19 and TRBJ2-1, with 12 bases lining up with TRBD2. V was clipped by 4 bases and J by 3 bases; unmatched bases: 7. This CDR3 is 17 amino acids long. The germline CDR1 and CDR2 sequences are LNHDA and SQIVND (reference sequence). CDR3 region: CASSKTSGSFRYNEQFF. DNA of the CDR3: TGTGCCAGTAGTAAGACTAGCGGGAGTTTTCGCTACAATGAGCAGTTCTTC.

This chain uses TRBV27 with TRBJ2-7; D gene unclear. The ends were cut back, 2 bases at V and 5 bases at J, with 13 bases in the middle. Germline V lookup: CDR1 MNHEY, CDR2 SMNVEV (reference sequence). The CDR3 is 14 amino acids. The CDR3 sequence is CASSLGLWGNEQYF. As DNA, the CDR3 is TGTGCCAGCAGTTTAGGGCTATGGGGAAACGAGCAGTACTTC.